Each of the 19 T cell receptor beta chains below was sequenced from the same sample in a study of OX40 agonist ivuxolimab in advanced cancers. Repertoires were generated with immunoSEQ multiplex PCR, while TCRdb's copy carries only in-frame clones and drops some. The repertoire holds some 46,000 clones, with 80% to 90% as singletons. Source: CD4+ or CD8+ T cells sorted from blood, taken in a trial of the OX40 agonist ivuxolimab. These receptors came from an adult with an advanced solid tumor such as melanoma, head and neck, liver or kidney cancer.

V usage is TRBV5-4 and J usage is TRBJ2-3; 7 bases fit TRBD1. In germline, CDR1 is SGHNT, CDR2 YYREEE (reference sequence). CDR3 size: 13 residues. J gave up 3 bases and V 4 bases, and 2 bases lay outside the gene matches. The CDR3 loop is CASSLDRTDTQYF. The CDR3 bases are TGTGCCAGCAGCCTGGACAGGACAGATACGCAGTATTTT. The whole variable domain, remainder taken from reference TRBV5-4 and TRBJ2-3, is ETGVTQSPTHLIKTRGQQVTLRCSSQSGHNTVSWYQQALGQGPQFIFQYYREEENGRGNFPPRFSGLQFPNYSSELNVNALELDDSALYLCASSLDRTDTQYFGPGTRLTVL.

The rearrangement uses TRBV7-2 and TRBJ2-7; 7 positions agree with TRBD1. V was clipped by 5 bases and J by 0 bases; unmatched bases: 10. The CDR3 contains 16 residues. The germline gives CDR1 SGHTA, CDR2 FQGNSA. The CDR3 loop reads CASSRGWDSSSYEQYF. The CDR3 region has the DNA TGTGCCAGCAGCCGAGGGTGGGACAGTAGCTCCTACGAGCAGTACTTC.

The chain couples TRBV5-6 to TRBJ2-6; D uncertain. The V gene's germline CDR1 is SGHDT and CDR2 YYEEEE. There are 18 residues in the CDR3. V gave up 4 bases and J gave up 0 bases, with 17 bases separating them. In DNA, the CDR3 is TGTGCCAGCAGCCGCCTGGGATTTTCGGCCTCTGGGGCCAACGTCCTGACTTTC. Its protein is CASSRLGFSASGANVLTF.

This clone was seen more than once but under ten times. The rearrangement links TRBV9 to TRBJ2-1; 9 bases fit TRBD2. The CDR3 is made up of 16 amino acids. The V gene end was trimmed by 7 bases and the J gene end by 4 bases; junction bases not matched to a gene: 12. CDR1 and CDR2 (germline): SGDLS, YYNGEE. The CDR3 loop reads CASGMREGRIYNEQFF. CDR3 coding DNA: TGTGCCAGCGGTATGCGGGAGGGCCGGATATACAATGAGCAGTTCTTC.

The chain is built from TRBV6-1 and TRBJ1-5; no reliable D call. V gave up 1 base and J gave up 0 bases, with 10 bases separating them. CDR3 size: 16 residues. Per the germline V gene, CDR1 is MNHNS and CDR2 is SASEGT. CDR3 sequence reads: CASSEVTGYSNQPQHF. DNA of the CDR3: TGTGCCAGCAGTGAAGTAACGGGATATAGCAATCAGCCCCAGCATTTT.

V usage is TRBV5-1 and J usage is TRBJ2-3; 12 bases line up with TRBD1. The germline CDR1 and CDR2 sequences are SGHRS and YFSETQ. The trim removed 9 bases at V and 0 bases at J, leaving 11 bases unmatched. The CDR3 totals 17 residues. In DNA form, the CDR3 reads TGCGCCACCCGCGGGACAGGGGGCACGGATAGCACAGATACGCAGTATTTT. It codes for CATRGTGGTDSTDTQYF.

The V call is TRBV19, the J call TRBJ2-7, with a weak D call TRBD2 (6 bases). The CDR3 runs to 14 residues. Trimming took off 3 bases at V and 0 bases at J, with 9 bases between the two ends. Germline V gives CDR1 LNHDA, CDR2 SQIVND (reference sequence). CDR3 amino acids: CASSIRDFSYEQYF. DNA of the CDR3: TGTGCCAGTAGTATTCGGGACTTCTCCTACGAGCAGTACTTC.

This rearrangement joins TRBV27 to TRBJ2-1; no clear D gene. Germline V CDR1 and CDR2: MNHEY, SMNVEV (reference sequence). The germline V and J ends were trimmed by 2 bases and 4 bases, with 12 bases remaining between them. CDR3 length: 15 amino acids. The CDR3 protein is CASSLTTEPYNEQFF. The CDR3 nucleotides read TGTGCCAGCAGTTTAACAACGGAGCCTTACAATGAGCAGTTCTTC.

The DNA of the CDR3 is TGCGCCAGCAGCCCTGAACCGGGACAGGGCTACGAGCAGTACTTC. Translated: CASSPEPGQGYEQYF. V and J are TRBV5-1 and TRBJ2-7; 9 bases align to TRBD1. V shed 4 bases and J 3 bases; nucleotides not matched to a gene: 8. Looked up from germline, CDR1 is SGHRS and CDR2 is YFSETQ. The CDR3 loop spans 15 amino acids.

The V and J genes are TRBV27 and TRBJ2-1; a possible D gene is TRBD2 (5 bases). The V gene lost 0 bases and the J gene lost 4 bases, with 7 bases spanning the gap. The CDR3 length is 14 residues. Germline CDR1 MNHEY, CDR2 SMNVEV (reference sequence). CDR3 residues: CASSLSREYNEQFF. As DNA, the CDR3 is TGTGCCAGCAGTTTATCGAGGGAATACAATGAGCAGTTCTTC.

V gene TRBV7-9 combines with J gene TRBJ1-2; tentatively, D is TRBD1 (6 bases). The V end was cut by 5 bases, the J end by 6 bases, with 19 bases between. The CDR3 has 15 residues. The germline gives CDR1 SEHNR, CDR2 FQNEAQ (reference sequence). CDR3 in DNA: TGTGCCAGCAGCGCAAGTCTGGGGGCTTGGGATGGCTACACCTTC. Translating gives CASSASLGAWDGYTF. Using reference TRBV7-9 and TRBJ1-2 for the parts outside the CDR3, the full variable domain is DTGVSQNPRHKITKRGQNVTFRCDPISEHNRLYWYRQTLGQGPEFLTYFQNEAQLEKSRLLSDRFSAERPKGSFSTLEIQRTEQGDSAMYLCASSASLGAWDGYTFGSGTRLTVV.

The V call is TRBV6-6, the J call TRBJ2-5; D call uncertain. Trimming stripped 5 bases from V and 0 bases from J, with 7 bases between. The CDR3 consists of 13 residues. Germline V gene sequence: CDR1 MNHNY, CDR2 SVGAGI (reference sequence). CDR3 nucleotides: TGTGCCAGCAGTCCCCAGGACCAAGAGACCCAGTACTTC. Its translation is CASSPQDQETQYF.

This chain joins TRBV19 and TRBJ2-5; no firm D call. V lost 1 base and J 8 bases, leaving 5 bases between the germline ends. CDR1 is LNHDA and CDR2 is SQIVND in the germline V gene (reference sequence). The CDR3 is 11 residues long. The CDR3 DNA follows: TGTGCCAGTAGTATAGGGGGAACCCAGTACTTC. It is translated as CASSIGGTQYF.

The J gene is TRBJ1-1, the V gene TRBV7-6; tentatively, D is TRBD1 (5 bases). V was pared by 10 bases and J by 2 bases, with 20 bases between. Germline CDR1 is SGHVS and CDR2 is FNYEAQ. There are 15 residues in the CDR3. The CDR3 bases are TGTGCCACCGAGCCACGACAGATACTAAACACTGAAGCTTTCTTT. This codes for CATEPRQILNTEAFF.

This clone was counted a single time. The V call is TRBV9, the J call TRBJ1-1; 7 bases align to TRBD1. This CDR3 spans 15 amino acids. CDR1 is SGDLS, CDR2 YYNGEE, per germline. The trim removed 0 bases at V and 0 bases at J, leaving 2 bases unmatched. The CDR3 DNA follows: TGTGCCAGCAGCGTAGTGGGACAGATGAACACTGAAGCTTTCTTT. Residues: CASSVVGQMNTEAFF.

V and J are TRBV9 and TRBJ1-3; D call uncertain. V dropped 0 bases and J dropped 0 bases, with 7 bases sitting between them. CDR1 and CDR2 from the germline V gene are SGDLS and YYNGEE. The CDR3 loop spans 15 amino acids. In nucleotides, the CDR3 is TGTGCCAGCAGCGTAGACAGTGGCTCTGGAAACACCATATATTTT. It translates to CASSVDSGSGNTIYF.

CDR3 loop: CASSYSDNSPLHF. CDR3 DNA: TGTGCCAGCAGTTACTCGGACAATTCACCCCTCCACTTT. V gene TRBV6-5 combines with J gene TRBJ1-6; D ambiguous. The V and J ends lost 0 bases and 7 bases respectively, with 4 bases between them. CDR3 length: 13 residues. Looked up from germline, CDR1 is MNHEY and CDR2 is SVGAGI.

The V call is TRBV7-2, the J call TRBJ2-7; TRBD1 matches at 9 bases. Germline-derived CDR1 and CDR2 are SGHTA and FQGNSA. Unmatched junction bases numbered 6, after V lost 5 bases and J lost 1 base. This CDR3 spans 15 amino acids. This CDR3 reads CASSTRDRASYEQYF. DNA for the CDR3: TGTGCCAGCAGCACCCGGGACAGGGCTTCCTACGAGCAGTACTTC.

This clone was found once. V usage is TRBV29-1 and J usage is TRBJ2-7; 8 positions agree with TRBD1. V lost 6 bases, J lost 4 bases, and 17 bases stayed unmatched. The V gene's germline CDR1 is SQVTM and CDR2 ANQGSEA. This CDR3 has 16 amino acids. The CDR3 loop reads CSVIYNGGQGAYEQYF. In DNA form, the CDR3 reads TGCAGCGTGATATATAATGGCGGGCAGGGGGCTTACGAGCAGTACTTC.